This TCR beta chain was identified in a study of cytomegalovirus exposure and HLA in healthy donors. Between the trimmed V and J ends, which lost 4 bases and 3 bases, there was a span of 4 bases. Germline V gene data show CDR1 as WSHSY and CDR2 as SAAADI. There are 11 residues in the CDR3. As regards this clone: Distinct nucleotide sequences in the sample also encode this CDR3.

It was with 60 Vbeta and 13 Jbeta primers that the PCR ran. Measured with immunoSEQ multiplex PCR; TCRdb has only the in-frame clones, and not every one. The sample has about 130,000 clones, over 70% seen once. V gene TRBV10-2 combines with J gene TRBJ2-7; D unclear. The sample taken for sequencing was PBMCs. The TCR originated in a woman aged 55-70 years in good health and CMV-seropositive. The CDR3 sequence is CASSVSYEQYF. Written as DNA, the CDR3 is TGCGCCAGCAGTGTCAGCTACGAGCAGTACTTC.